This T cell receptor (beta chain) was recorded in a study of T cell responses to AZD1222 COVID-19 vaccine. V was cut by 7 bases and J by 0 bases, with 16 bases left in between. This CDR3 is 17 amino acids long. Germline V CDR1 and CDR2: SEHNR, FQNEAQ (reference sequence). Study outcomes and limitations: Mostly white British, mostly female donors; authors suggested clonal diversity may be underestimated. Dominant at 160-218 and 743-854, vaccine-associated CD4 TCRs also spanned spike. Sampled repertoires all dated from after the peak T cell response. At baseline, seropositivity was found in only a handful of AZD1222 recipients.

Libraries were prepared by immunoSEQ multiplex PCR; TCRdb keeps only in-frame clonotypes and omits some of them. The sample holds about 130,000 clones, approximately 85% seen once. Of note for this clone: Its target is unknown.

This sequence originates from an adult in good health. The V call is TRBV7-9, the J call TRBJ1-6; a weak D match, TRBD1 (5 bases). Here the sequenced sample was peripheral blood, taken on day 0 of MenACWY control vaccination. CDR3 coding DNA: TGTGCCAGCACCCCGGGGCAGGGTCGCTCCTATAATTCACCCCTCCACTTT. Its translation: CASTPGQGRSYNSPLHF. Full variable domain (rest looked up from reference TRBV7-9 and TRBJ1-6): DTGVSQNPRHKITKRGQNVTFRCDPISEHNRLYWYRQTLGQGPEFLTYFQNEAQLEKSRLLSDRFSAERPKGSFSTLEIQRTEQGDSAMYLCASTPGQGRSYNSPLHFGNGTRLTVT.